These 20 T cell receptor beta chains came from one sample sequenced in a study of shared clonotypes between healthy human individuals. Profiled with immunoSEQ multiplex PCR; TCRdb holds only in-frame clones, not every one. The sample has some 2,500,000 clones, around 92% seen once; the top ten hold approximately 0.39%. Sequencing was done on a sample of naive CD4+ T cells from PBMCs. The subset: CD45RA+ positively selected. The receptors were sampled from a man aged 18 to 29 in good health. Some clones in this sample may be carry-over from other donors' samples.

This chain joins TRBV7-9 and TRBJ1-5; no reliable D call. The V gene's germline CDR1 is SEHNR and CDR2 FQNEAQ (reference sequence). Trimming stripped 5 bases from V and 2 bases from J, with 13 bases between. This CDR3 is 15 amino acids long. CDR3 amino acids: CASSRGDGGNQPQHF. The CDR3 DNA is TGTGCCAGCAGCCGCGGGGATGGGGGCAATCAGCCCCAGCATTTT. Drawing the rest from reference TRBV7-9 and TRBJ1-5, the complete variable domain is DTGVSQNPRHKITKRGQNVTFRCDPISEHNRLYWYRQTLGQGPEFLTYFQNEAQLEKSRLLSDRFSAERPKGSFSTLEIQRTEQGDSAMYLCASSRGDGGNQPQHFGDGTRLSIL.

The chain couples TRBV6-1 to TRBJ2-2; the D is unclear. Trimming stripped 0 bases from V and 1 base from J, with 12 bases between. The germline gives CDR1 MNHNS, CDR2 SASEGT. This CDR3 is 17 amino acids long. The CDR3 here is CASSEALSPLNTGELFF. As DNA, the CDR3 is TGTGCCAGCAGTGAAGCCTTGAGCCCTCTGAACACCGGGGAGCTGTTTTTT.

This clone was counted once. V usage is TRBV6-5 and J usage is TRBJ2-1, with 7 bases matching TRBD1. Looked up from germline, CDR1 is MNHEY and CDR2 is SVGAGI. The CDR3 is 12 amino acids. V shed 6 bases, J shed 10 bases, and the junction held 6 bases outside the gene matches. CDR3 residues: CASRGQAVEQFF. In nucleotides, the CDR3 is TGTGCCAGCAGAGGACAGGCGGTGGAGCAGTTCTTC.

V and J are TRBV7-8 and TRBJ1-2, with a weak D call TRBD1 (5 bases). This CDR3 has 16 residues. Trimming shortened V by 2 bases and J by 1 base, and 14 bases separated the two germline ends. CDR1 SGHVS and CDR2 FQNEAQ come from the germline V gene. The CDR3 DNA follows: TGTGCCAGCAGCTTATCCCAGGGAACCCTTAACTATGGCTACACCTTC. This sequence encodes CASSLSQGTLNYGYTF.

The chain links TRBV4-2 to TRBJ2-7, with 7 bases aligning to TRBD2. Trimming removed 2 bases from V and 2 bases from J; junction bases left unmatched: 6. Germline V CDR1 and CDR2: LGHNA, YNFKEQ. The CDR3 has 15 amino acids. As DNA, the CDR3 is TGTGCCAGCAGCCAATGGTTCCGGGGGGCCTACGAGCAGTACTTC. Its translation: CASSQWFRGAYEQYF.

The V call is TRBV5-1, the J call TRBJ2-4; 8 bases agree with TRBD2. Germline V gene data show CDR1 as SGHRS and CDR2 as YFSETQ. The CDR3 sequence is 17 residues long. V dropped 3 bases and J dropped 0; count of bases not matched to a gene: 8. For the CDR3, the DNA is TGCGCCAGCAGCTCCGGCCGGGGGGGTGCAGCCAAAAACATTCAGTACTTC. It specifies CASSSGRGGAAKNIQYF.

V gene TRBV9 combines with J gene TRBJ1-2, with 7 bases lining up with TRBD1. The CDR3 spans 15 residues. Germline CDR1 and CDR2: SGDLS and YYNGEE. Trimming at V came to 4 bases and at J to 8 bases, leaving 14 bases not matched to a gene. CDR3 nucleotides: TGTGCCAGCAGCCCATATTACCCTGACAGGGACGGCTACACCTTC. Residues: CASSPYYPDRDGYTF.

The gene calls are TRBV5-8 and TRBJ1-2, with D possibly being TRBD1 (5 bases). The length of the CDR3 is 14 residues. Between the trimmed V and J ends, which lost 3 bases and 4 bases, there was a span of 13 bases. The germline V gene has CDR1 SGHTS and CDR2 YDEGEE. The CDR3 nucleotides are TGTGCCAGCAGCTGGGGGAGTCTAGGCTATGGCTACACCTTC. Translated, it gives CASSWGSLGYGYTF.

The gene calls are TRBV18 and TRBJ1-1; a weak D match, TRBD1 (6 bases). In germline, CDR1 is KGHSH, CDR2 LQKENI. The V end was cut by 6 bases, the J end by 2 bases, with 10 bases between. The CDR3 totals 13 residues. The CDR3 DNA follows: TGTGCCAGCTCGCGGGGGGCAAACACTGAAGCTTTCTTT. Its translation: CASSRGANTEAFF.

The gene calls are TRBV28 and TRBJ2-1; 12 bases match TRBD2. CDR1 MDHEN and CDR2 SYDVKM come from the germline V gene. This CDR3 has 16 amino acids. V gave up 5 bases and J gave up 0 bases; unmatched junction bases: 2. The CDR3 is CASSATSGGSYNEQFF. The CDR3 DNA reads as TGTGCCAGCAGTGCGACTAGCGGGGGCTCCTACAATGAGCAGTTCTTC.

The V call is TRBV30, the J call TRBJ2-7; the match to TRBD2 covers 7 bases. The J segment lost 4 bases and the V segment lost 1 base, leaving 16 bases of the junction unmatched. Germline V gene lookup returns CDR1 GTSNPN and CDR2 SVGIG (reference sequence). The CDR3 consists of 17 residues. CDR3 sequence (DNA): TGTGCCTGGAGTGAAGTAACTGCGGGGAGGGGACGATACGAGCAGTACTTC. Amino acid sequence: CAWSEVTAGRGRYEQYF.

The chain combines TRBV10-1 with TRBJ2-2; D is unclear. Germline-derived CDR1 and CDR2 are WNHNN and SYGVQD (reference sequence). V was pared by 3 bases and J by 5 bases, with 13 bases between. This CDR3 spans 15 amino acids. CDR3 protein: CASSESGLLTGELFF. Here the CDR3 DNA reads TGCGCCAGCAGTGAATCTGGGTTATTAACCGGGGAGCTGTTTTTT.

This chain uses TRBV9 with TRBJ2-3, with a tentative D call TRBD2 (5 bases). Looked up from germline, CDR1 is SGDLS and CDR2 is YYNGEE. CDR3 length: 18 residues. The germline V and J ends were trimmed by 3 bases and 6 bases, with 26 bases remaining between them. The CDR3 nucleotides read TGTGCCAGCAGCGCCCAGAGGAGGAAACTCGGTCCGAACGATACGCAGTATTTT. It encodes CASSAQRRKLGPNDTQYF.

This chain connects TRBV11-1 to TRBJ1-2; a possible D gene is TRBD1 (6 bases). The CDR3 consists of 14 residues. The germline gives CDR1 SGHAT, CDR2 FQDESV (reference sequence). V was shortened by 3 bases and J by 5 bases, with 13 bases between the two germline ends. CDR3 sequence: CASSFAQGQYGYTF. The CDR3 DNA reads TGTGCCAGCAGCTTCGCACAGGGACAATATGGCTACACCTTC. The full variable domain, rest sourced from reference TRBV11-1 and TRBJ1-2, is EAEVAQSPRYKITEKSQAVAFWCDPISGHATLYWYRQILGQGPELLVQFQDESVVDDSQLPKDRFSAERLKGVDSTLKIQPAELGDSAMYLCASSFAQGQYGYTFGSGTRLTVV.

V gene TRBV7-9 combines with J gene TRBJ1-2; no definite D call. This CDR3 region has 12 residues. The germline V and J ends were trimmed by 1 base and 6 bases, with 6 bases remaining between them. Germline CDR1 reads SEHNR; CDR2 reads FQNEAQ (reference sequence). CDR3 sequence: CASSLDGNGYTF. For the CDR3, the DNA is TGTGCCAGCAGCTTAGACGGGAATGGCTACACCTTC.

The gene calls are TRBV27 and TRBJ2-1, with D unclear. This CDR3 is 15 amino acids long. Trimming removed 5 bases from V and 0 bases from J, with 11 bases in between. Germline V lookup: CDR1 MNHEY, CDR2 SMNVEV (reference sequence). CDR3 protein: CASSPRIDSYNEQFF. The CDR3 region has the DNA TGTGCCAGCAGTCCTCGGATTGACTCCTACAATGAGCAGTTCTTC.

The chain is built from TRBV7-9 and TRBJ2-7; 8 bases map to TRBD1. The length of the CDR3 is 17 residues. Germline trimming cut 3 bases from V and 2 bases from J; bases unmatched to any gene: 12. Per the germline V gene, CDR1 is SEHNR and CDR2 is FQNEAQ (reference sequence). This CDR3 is CASSFFPGGQETYEQYF. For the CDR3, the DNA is TGTGCCAGCAGCTTCTTCCCAGGGGGACAGGAAACCTACGAGCAGTACTTC.

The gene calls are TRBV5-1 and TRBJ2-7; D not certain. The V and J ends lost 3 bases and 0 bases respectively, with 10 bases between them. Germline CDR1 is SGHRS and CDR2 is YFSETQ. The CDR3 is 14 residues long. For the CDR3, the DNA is TGCGCCAGCAGCTACACGTCTACCTCCTACGAGCAGTACTTC. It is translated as CASSYTSTSYEQYF.

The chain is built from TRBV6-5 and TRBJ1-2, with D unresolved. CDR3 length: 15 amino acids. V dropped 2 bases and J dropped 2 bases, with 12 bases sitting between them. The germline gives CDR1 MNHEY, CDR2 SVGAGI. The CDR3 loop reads CASSYRLEGNYGYTF. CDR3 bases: TGTGCCAGCAGTTACCGGCTCGAGGGAAACTATGGCTACACCTTC.

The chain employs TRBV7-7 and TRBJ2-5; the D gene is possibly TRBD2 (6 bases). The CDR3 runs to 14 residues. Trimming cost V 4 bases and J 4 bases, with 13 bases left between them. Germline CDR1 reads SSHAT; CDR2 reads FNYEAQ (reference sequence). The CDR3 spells CASSSRGWAETQYF. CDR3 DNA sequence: TGTGCCAGCAGCTCCCGGGGGTGGGCAGAGACCCAGTACTTC.